Below, one TCR gamma chain is given with its context. Antigen: not known. The data were obtained in a study of human gamma delta and Vdelta1 T cells. Study-wide findings and caveats: Polyclonal Delta One T cells reportedly showed broad cytotoxic targeting of acute myeloid leukemia.

TCRdb reprocessed the PCR reads through CATT. The sample yields several thousand gamma-chain clones, about 46% seen once. The CDR3 sequence is 16 residues long. The J segment lost 0 bases and the V segment lost 5 bases, leaving 9 bases of the junction unmatched. The V gene's germline CDR1 is EGSTGY and CDR2 YDSYTSSV. The sequenced sample was Vdelta1 gamma-delta T cells from blood grown in culture (DOT cells). The chain uses TRGV4 and TRGJP1. The origin of this receptor is a human donor in good health. The CDR3 DNA is TGTGCCACCTGGGTCCCTTTCTATACCACTGGTTGGTTCAAGATATTT. Protein sequence: CATWVPFYTTGWFKIF.